Listed below are T cell receptor beta chains from one sample, sequenced in a study of cytomegalovirus exposure and HLA in healthy donors. Method: immunoSEQ multiplex PCR; TCRdb's copy keeps in-frame clones and lacks some. The table lists some 170,000 clones, approximately 78% of them singletons. Sample: PBMCs. Receptors were obtained from a young woman in good health and CMV-seronegative. The conserved cysteine and the conserved F or W are not part of the CDR3 here. D genes are given only for firm matches. Not all rows give a size; the values are once, few, many and, for expanded clones, a class.

d_gene	v_gene	abundance	j_gene	CDR3aa
TRBD1	TRBV28	NA	TRBJ1-2	ASSSPGQVLYGYT
NA	TRBV10-3	NA	TRBJ2-7	AISERQGWVGEQY
NA	TRBV11-2	NA	TRBJ2-7	ASSLGREYEQY
TRBD1	TRBV10-3	once	TRBJ2-5	AISDRMGQEETQY
TRBD1	TRBV5-4	NA	TRBJ1-4	ASSSKRQGSEKLF
NA	TRBV5-5	NA	TRBJ1-1	ASSYGGNTEAF
NA	TRBV6-5	NA	TRBJ2-1	ASSYSWGPYNEQF
TRBD1	TRBV2	NA	TRBJ2-3	ASSVFEDRGLDTQY
NA	TRBV20-1	NA	TRBJ1-1	SVRVVTEAF
TRBD1	TRBV11-3	NA	TRBJ2-2	ASSSGTGGLEELF
NA	TRBV5-1	NA	TRBJ1-3	ASGPRGGLSGNTIY
TRBD2	TRBV5-1	NA	TRBJ2-7	ASSLALGGSSYEQY
NA	TRBV7-9	NA	TRBJ1-2	ASSFEVQRHGYT
TRBD1	TRBV10-2	NA	TRBJ1-2	ASSERGTEDGYT
TRBD1	TRBV10-3	NA	TRBJ1-1	AASGTGVEAF
NA	TRBV6-1	NA	TRBJ1-1	ASREEGPEAF
NA	TRBV20-1	NA	TRBJ2-1	SAPINEQF
TRBD1	TRBV7-9	NA	TRBJ1-2	ASSSGGGYGYT
NA	TRBV2	NA	TRBJ2-3	ATRTDSSTDTQY
TRBD1	TRBV7-9	NA	TRBJ1-1	ASSRLTGADTEAF
NA	TRBV9	once	TRBJ1-1	ASSPRTVLNTEAF
NA	TRBV5-4	many	TRBJ1-1	ASSLPYTEAF
NA	TRBV6-1	NA	TRBJ1-2	ASSASVAGPNYGYT
TRBD1	TRBV6-6	few	TRBJ1-4	ASSSPGQGPEKLF
NA	TRBV19	NA	TRBJ2-7	ASSIWDTPYEQY
NA	TRBV6-6	NA	TRBJ1-2	ASRATDPYGYT
TRBD2	TRBV5-6	NA	TRBJ2-1	ASSSAYRLAGGLHEQF
TRBD1	TRBV6-1	NA	TRBJ1-5	ASSQQGGNQPQH
TRBD1	TRBV9	NA	TRBJ1-2	ASSERTGGHGYT
TRBD2	TRBV5-1	medium-sized	TRBJ2-6	ASSYSGGSGANVLT
NA	TRBV18	NA	TRBJ1-4	ASSPNSGSANEKLF
TRBD1	TRBV9	NA	TRBJ1-1	ASSVDREVAAF
TRBD1	TRBV6-5	NA	TRBJ1-1	ASSRRTGSNTEAF
NA	TRBV6-5	NA	TRBJ2-7	ASSYEGESYEQY
TRBD2	TRBV5-1	NA	TRBJ2-7	ASSLGISGGFTYEQY
NA	TRBV6-1	few	TRBJ1-3	ASSEVGGSGNTIY
TRBD1	TRBV2	few	TRBJ1-1	ASNAPPGQGVGGTEAF
NA	TRBV7-9	NA	TRBJ1-4	SSSWMRQFNNEKLF
NA	TRBV4-1	NA	TRBJ1-5	ASSQDFTGNQPQH
NA	TRBV5-4	NA	TRBJ2-2	ASSLGQGLNTGELF
NA	TRBV7-9	few	TRBJ1-6	ASSHRGTLNSPLH
NA	TRBV28	NA	TRBJ1-2	ASSLYTGLDYGYT
NA	TRBV18	NA	TRBJ1-5	ASSPNTGGNQPQH
TRBD2	TRBV6-4	few	TRBJ2-3	ASSESGGGTDTQY
NA	TRBV5-1	NA	TRBJ1-6	ASSLLGDSPLH